The rows below give T cell receptor beta chains drawn from one sample of a study of identifying expanded T cells in peripheral blood. Sequencing used immunoSEQ multiplex PCR; TCRdb keeps in-frame clones, though not all of them. Seen here are approximately 91,000 clones, 70% to 90% observed once, and the top ten hold 4%. Material: blood. Receptors were obtained from a person between 18 and 69 years old in good health. CDR3s leave out the opening cysteine and the closing phenylalanine or tryptophan. A D gene is named only where the DNA matches it firmly. Expanded clones are given a class, and other clones once, few, many or no size at all.

>TRBD2|TRBJ2-7|TRBV27|NA
ASRVLLAGGPGEQY
>TRBD1|TRBJ1-2|TRBV13|NA
ASSLGGQGANYGYT
>NA|TRBJ1-2|TRBV5-1|NA
ASSLQLGGWGYT
>NA|TRBJ2-2|TRBV19|once
ASSIGYDGELF
>TRBD1|TRBJ1-2|TRBV5-1|NA
ASSSDRANYGYT
>NA|TRBJ1-6|TRBV19|NA
ASSIQGWDSPLH
>NA|TRBJ1-5|TRBV27|NA
ASSFRGVQPQH
>NA|TRBJ1-1|TRBV6-7|NA
ASTHKSAETEAF
>NA|TRBJ1-5|TRBV11-2|NA
ASSRGAGGNQPQH
>NA|TRBJ2-7|TRBV7-8|NA
ASSFGGLAFDEQY
>TRBD1|TRBJ1-6|TRBV7-9|NA
ASSPAQGANSPLH
>TRBD2|TRBJ2-3|TRBV28|NA
ASSPTSGRDFNTQY
>NA|TRBJ2-1|TRBV10-3|NA
AISESTGVSYNEQF
>TRBD1|TRBJ2-2|TRBV6-6|NA
ASRDRVNTGELF
>TRBD1|TRBJ2-7|TRBV5-1|NA
ASSLGWTGGSYEQY
>NA|TRBJ2-5|TRBV18|NA
ASSPPSTQETQY
>NA|TRBJ1-2|TRBV6-6|NA
ASSRDISNYGYT
>TRBD1|TRBJ2-1|TRBV28|NA
ASSFSDRGSYNEQF
>NA|TRBJ2-7|TRBV7-3|NA
ASSPQPYEQY
>NA|TRBJ2-5|TRBV15|NA
ATSREGGMETQY
>TRBD1|TRBJ2-7|TRBV11-1|NA
ASSRDRDSQY
>NA|TRBJ2-4|TRBV5-1|NA
ASSFGGAVAKNIQY
>NA|TRBJ1-1|TRBV5-4|NA
ASSFRETNTEAF
>NA|TRBJ2-2|TRBV5-1|once
ASSLAVGGTGELF
>TRBD2|TRBJ2-3|TRBV29-1|once
SVLGKREGFSTDTQY
>NA|TRBJ1-1|TRBV6-6|NA
ASIRVGNTEAF